Below, 9 T cell receptor beta chains from the same sample are listed, as sequenced in a study of cytomegalovirus exposure and HLA in healthy donors. PCR used 60 Vbeta primers and 13 Jbeta primers. Measured with immunoSEQ multiplex PCR; TCRdb has only the in-frame clones, and not every one. The sample holds about 180,000 clones, almost 85% seen once. Input material: PBMCs. The receptors come from a girl aged 10-17 years in good health and CMV-seropositive.

This chain uses TRBV27 with TRBJ2-5, with a weak D call TRBD2 (6 bases). Germline loops: CDR1 MNHEY, CDR2 SMNVEV (reference sequence). V was pared by 2 bases and J by 5 bases, with 18 bases between. The CDR3 is 16 amino acids. The CDR3 DNA follows: TGTGCCAGCAGTTTAGATATTGCGCTAGCGATGGAGACCCAGTACTTC. It yields the protein CASSLDIALAMETQYF.

This chain uses TRBV9 with TRBJ2-3; D is unresolved. V gave up 4 bases and J gave up 2 bases, with 5 bases separating them. From germline, CDR1 is SGDLS and CDR2 YYNGEE. This CDR3 has 12 residues. CDR3 loop: CASSRLTDTQYF. The DNA of the CDR3 is TGTGCCAGCAGCCGTCTCACAGATACGCAGTATTTT.

The chain links TRBV6-1 to TRBJ1-1; D is unclear. The CDR3 sequence is 13 residues long. Trimming took off 7 bases at V and 4 bases at J, with 13 bases between the two ends. Per the germline V gene, CDR1 is MNHNS and CDR2 is SASEGT. The CDR3 nucleotides are TGTGCCAGCATTCGTGGGCGGGGCACTGAAGCTTTCTTT. Translation: CASIRGRGTEAFF.

The chain employs TRBV6-5 and TRBJ1-1; a possible D gene is TRBD1 (5 bases). CDR1 is MNHEY and CDR2 is SVGAGI in the germline V gene. The CDR3 is made up of 14 amino acids. V gave up 7 bases and J gave up 0 bases, with 12 bases separating them. CDR3 sequence: CASKQELMNTEAFF. The DNA for the CDR3 is TGTGCCAGCAAACAGGAGCTAATGAACACTGAAGCTTTCTTT.

The rearrangement joins TRBV30 to TRBJ2-3; 13 nucleotides align to TRBD2. V lost 3 bases to trimming and J lost 2 bases; unmatched junction nucleotides: 11. There are 18 residues in the CDR3. Germline V CDR1 and CDR2: GTSNPN, SVGIG (reference sequence). The DNA for the CDR3 is TGTGCCTGGAGCGCCGGGACTAGCGGGGCCCCATTCACAGATACGCAGTATTTT. It yields the protein CAWSAGTSGAPFTDTQYF. The whole variable domain, remainder taken from reference TRBV30 and TRBJ2-3, is SQTIHQWPATLVQPVGSPLSLECTVEGTSNPNLYWYRQAAGRGLQLLFYSVGIGQISSEVPQNLSASRPQDRQFILSSKKLLLSDSGFYLCAWSAGTSGAPFTDTQYFGPGTRLTVL.

The rearrangement uses TRBV23-1 and TRBJ1-5; D possibly corresponds to TRBD1 (6 bases). TRBV23-1 is given ORF status, its function remaining uncertain. The CDR3 length is 19 residues. V lost 4 bases and J 3 bases, leaving 25 bases between the germline ends. In nucleotides, the CDR3 is TGCGCCAGCAGTCTCCCAACTCGGGGGGATAGGGGGGCCAATCAGCCCCAGCATTTT. Protein sequence: CASSLPTRGDRGANQPQHF.

Concerning this clone itself: This specimen includes other DNA sequences encoding the same CDR3. The rearrangement links TRBV5-1 to TRBJ1-1; D perhaps matches TRBD1 (5 bases). The germline V gene has CDR1 SGHRS and CDR2 YFSETQ. The CDR3 consists of 14 residues. V dropped 1 base and J dropped 4 bases, with 11 bases sitting between them. The CDR3 here is CASSLYAGGTEAFF. The CDR3 coding sequence is TGCGCCAGCAGCTTGTATGCCGGGGGCACTGAAGCTTTCTTT.

The chain has TRBV7-9 and TRBJ1-2, with 7 nucleotides matching TRBD1. J lost 7 bases, V lost 5 bases, and 4 bases had no gene match. The CDR3 covers 12 residues. The germline CDR1 and CDR2 sequences are SEHNR and FQNEAQ (reference sequence). CDR3 loop: CASSPRGFGYTF. For the CDR3, the DNA is TGTGCCAGCAGCCCCAGGGGGTTTGGCTACACCTTC.

This sequence joins TRBV30 and TRBJ1-1; perhaps TRBD1 as D (5 bases). Germline loops: CDR1 GTSNPN, CDR2 SVGIG (reference sequence). The CDR3 contains 13 residues. Trimming stripped 3 bases from V and 2 bases from J, with 10 bases between. CDR3 nucleotides: TGTGCCTGGAGCCTTGGGGCAAACACTGAAGCTTTCTTT. It specifies CAWSLGANTEAFF.